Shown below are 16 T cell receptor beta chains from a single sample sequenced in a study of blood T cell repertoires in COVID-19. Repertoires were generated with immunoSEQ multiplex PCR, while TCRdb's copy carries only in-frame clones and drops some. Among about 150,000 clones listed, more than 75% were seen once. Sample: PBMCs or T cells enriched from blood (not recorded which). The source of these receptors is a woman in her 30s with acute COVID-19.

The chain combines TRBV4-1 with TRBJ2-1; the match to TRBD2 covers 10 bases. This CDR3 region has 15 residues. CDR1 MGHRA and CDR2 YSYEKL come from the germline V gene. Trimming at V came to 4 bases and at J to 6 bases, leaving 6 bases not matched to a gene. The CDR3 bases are TGCGCCAGCAGCCGTTTGGGACTAGCGATCAATGAGCAGTTCTTC. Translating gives CASSRLGLAINEQFF.

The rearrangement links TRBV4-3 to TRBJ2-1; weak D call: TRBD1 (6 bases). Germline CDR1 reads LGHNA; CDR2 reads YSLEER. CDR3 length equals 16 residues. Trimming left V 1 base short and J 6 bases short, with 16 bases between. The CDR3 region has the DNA TGCGCCAGCAGCCAAGTCCAGGGGCCCCAGGTCAATGAGCAGTTCTTC. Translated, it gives CASSQVQGPQVNEQFF.

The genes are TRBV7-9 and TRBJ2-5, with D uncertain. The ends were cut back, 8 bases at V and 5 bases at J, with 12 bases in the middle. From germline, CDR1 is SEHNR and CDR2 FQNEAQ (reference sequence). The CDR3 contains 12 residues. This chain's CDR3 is CASLGGAETQYF. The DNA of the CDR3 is TGTGCCAGCCTAGGCGGCGCGGAGACCCAGTACTTC.

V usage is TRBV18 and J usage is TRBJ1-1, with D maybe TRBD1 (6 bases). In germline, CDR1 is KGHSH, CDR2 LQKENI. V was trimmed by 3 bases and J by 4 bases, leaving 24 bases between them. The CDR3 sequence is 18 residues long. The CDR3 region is CASSPRQVPTIPGTEAFF. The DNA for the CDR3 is TGTGCCAGCTCACCTCGACAGGTCCCAACAATCCCGGGCACTGAAGCTTTCTTT.

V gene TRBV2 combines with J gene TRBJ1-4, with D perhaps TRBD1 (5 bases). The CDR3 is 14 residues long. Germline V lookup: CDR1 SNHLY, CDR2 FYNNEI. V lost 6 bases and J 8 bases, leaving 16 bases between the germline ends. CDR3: CASRAPAGYEKLFF. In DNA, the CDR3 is TGTGCCAGCAGGGCGCCGGCAGGGTACGAAAAACTGTTTTTT. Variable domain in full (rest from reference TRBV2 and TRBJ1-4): EPEVTQTPSHQVTQMGQEVILRCVPISNHLYFYWYRQILGQKVEFLVSFYNNEISEKSEIFDDQFSVERPDGSNFTLKIRSTKLEDSAMYFCASRAPAGYEKLFFGSGTQLSVL.

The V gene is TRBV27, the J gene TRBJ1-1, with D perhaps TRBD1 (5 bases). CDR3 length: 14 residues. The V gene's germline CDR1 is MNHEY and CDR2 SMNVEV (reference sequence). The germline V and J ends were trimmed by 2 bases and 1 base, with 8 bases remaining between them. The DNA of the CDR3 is TGTGCCAGCAGTTTAATCAGGGCGAACACTGAAGCTTTCTTT. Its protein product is CASSLIRANTEAFF.

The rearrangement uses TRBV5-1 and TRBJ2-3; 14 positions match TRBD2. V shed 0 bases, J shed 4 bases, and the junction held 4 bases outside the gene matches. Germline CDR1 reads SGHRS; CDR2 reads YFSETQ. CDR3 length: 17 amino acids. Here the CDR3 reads CASSLGLAGGPPDTQYF. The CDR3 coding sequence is TGCGCCAGCAGCTTGGGACTAGCGGGAGGGCCCCCAGATACGCAGTATTTT.

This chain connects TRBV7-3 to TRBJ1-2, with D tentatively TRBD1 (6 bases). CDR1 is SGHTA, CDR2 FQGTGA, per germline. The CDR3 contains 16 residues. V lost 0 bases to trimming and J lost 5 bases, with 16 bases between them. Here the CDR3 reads CASSLTWTEPQYGYTF. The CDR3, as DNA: TGTGCCAGCAGCTTAACGTGGACAGAGCCCCAGTATGGCTACACCTTC. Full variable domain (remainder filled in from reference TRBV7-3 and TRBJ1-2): GAGVSQTPSNKVTEKGKYVELRCDPISGHTALYWYRQSLGQGPEFLIYFQGTGAADDSGLPNDRFFAVRPEGSVSTLKIQRTERGDSAVYLCASSLTWTEPQYGYTFGSGTRLTVV.

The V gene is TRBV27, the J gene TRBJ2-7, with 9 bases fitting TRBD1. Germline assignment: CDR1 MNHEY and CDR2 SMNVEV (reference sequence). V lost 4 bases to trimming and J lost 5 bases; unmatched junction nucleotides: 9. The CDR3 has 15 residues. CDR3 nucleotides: TGTGCCAGCAGTTCACCGGGACAGGGTAGACACGAGCAGTACTTC. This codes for CASSSPGQGRHEQYF.

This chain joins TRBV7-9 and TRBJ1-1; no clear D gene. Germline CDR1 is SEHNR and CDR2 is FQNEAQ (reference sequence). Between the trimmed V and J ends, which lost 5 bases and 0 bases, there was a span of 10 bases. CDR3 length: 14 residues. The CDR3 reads CASSPRMLNTEAFF. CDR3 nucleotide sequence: TGTGCCAGCAGCCCTAGGATGCTGAACACTGAAGCTTTCTTT.

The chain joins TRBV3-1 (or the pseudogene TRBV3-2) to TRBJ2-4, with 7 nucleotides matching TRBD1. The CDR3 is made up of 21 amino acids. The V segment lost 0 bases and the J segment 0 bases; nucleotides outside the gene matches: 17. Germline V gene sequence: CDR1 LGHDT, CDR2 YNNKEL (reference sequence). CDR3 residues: CASSQDPPRDRYLVAKNIQYF. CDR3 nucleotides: TGTGCCAGCAGCCAAGATCCACCCCGGGACAGATATTTAGTAGCCAAAAACATTCAGTACTTC.

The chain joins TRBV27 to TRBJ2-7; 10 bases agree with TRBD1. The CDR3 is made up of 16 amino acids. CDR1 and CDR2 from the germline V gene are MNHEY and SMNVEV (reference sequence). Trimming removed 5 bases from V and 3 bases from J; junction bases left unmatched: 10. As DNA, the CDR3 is TGTGCCAGCAGTCTGACCCCCTGGACAGGGGGCTACGAGCAGTACTTC. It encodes CASSLTPWTGGYEQYF.

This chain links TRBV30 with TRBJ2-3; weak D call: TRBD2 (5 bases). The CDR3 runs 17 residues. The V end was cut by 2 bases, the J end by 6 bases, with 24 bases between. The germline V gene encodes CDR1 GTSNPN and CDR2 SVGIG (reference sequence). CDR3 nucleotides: TGTGCCTGGAGTTACCCCGGACGCGGGTTTTTATGGGATACGCAGTATTTT. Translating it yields CAWSYPGRGFLWDTQYF.

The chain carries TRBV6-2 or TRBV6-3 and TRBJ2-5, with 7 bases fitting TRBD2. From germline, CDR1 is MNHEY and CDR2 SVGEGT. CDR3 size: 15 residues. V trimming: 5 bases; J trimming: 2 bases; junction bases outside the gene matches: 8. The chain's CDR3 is CASSEGTSEQETQYF. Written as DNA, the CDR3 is TGTGCCAGCAGTGAGGGAACTAGCGAGCAAGAGACCCAGTACTTC.

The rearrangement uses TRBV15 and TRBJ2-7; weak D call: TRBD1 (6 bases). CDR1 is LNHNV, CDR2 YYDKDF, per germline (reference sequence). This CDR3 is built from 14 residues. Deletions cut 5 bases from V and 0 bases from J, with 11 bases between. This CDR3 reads CATSPGVLSYEQYF. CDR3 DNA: TGTGCCACCAGCCCAGGGGTCCTCTCCTACGAGCAGTACTTC.

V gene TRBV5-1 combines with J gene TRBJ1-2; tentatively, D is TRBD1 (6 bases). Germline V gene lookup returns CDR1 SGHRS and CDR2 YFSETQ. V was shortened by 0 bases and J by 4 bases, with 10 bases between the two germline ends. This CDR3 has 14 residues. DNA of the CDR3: TGCGCCAGCAGCTTGGTGCAGGGGTCCTATGGCTACACCTTC. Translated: CASSLVQGSYGYTF.